The 22 T cell receptor beta chains presented below share a single source sample, sequenced in a study of blood T cell repertoires in COVID-19. The table came from immunoSEQ multiplex PCR; TCRdb's copy has only in-frame clones and leaves some out. Among under 95,000 clones listed, around nine tenths were seen once. Source material: peripheral blood. The receptors derive from a woman aged 80 or over with acute or convalescent COVID-19.

This sequence joins TRBV19 and TRBJ1-5; perhaps TRBD1 as D (5 bases). Between the trimmed V and J ends, which lost 0 bases and 0 bases, there was a span of 12 bases. The CDR3 sequence is 17 residues long. The V gene's germline CDR1 is LNHDA and CDR2 SQIVND (reference sequence). CDR3 protein: CASSIDSQGYSNQPQHF. CDR3 nucleotides: TGTGCCAGTAGTATAGATTCTCAGGGCTATAGCAATCAGCCCCAGCATTTT.

V and J are TRBV9 and TRBJ1-1; D possibly corresponds to TRBD1 (6 bases). V was cut by 0 bases and J by 0 bases, with 12 bases left in between. CDR1 is SGDLS, CDR2 YYNGEE, per germline. The CDR3 sequence is 16 residues long. The CDR3 sequence: CASSVVVAGVNTEAFF. The DNA for the CDR3 is TGTGCCAGCAGCGTAGTGGTAGCAGGGGTGAACACTGAAGCTTTCTTT. The full variable domain, in which reference TRBV9 and TRBJ1-1 provide the parts outside the CDR3, is DSGVTQTPKHLITATGQRVTLRCSPRSGDLSVYWYQQSLDQGLQFLIQYYNGEERAKGNILERFSAQQFPDLHSELNLSSLELGDSALYFCASSVVVAGVNTEAFFGQGTRLTVV.

This clone was recorded only once. V and J are TRBV15 and TRBJ2-2; 7 bases match TRBD2. CDR3 length equals 14 residues. The junction had 4 bases not matched to a gene; V was cut back by 5 bases and J by 4 bases. The germline gives CDR1 LNHNV, CDR2 YYDKDF (reference sequence). The CDR3 here is CATSGRAGTGELFF. The CDR3 bases are TGTGCCACCAGCGGGAGGGCCGGCACCGGGGAGCTGTTTTTT.

The rearrangement links TRBV5-1 to TRBJ1-2; weak D call: TRBD1 (6 bases). The CDR3 totals 17 residues. V was cut by 2 bases and J by 0 bases, with 17 bases left in between. Germline CDR1 SGHRS, CDR2 YFSETQ. As DNA, the CDR3 is TGCGCCAGCAGCTTTCGAGTGAACAGGGCTTCTAACTATGGCTACACCTTC. Translation: CASSFRVNRASNYGYTF. Complete variable domain (other parts from reference TRBV5-1 and TRBJ1-2): KAGVTQTPRYLIKTRGQQVTLSCSPISGHRSVSWYQQTPGQGLQFLFEYFSETQRNKGNFPGRFSGRQFSNSRSEMNVSTLELGDSALYLCASSFRVNRASNYGYTFGSGTRLTVV.

The genes are TRBV9 and TRBJ1-6; a possible D gene is TRBD1 (5 bases). Germline lookup yields CDR1 SGDLS and CDR2 YYNGEE. V lost 0 bases to trimming and J lost 10 bases, with 8 bases between them. The CDR3 is made up of 13 amino acids. Here the CDR3 DNA reads TGTGCCAGCAGCGTAGCTGGGGGGTCACCCCTCCACTTT. Translating it yields CASSVAGGSPLHF.

This clone was found once. The chain joins TRBV9 to TRBJ1-2; a possible D gene is TRBD1 (5 bases). This CDR3 comprises 14 residues. V was cut by 6 bases and J by 5 bases, with 17 bases left in between. Germline V gene lookup returns CDR1 SGDLS and CDR2 YYNGEE. CDR3 DNA: TGTGCCAGCACTCGGGACTCTGGACGGTATGGCTACACCTTC. Amino acid sequence: CASTRDSGRYGYTF.

J is TRBJ2-7 and V is TRBV11-1; 9 bases agree with TRBD2. CDR1 is SGHAT and CDR2 is FQDESV in the germline V gene (reference sequence). CDR3 length: 16 amino acids. V shed 3 bases, J shed 0 bases, and the junction held 6 bases outside the gene matches. This CDR3 reads CASSFLAGASSYEQYF. The DNA for the CDR3 is TGTGCCAGCAGCTTTTTAGCGGGAGCGAGCTCCTACGAGCAGTACTTC. Combining the CDR3 with reference TRBV11-1 and TRBJ2-7 gives the whole variable domain EAEVAQSPRYKITEKSQAVAFWCDPISGHATLYWYRQILGQGPELLVQFQDESVVDDSQLPKDRFSAERLKGVDSTLKIQPAELGDSAMYLCASSFLAGASSYEQYFGPGTRLTVT.

The V call is TRBV5-1, the J call TRBJ1-4, with D maybe TRBD1 (5 bases). Germline loops: CDR1 SGHRS, CDR2 YFSETQ. The CDR3 has 16 amino acids. The ends were cut back, 2 bases at V and 5 bases at J, with 16 bases in the middle. The CDR3 nucleotides are TGCGCCAGCAGCTTATTAGTCGGACAAGTAAATGAAAAACTGTTTTTT. This codes for CASSLLVGQVNEKLFF. Together with reference TRBV5-1 and TRBJ1-4, the CDR3 gives the full variable domain: KAGVTQTPRYLIKTRGQQVTLSCSPISGHRSVSWYQQTPGQGLQFLFEYFSETQRNKGNFPGRFSGRQFSNSRSEMNVSTLELGDSALYLCASSLLVGQVNEKLFFGSGTQLSVL.

This rearrangement joins TRBV18 to TRBJ2-1; possibly TRBD1 for D (5 bases). This CDR3 comprises 18 residues. The V end lost 2 bases, the J end lost 7 bases, and 24 bases lay between the germline ends. The germline V gene has CDR1 KGHSH and CDR2 LQKENI. The CDR3 DNA reads as TGTGCCAGCTCACCAACGCTGAACTCCCATACCAAGGGGAATGAGCAGTTCTTC. It translates to CASSPTLNSHTKGNEQFF.

The J gene is TRBJ1-2, the V gene TRBV9, with 7 bases identical to TRBD1. V shed 3 bases, J shed 5 bases, and the junction held 16 bases outside the gene matches. The CDR3 runs to 17 residues. Germline V gene data show CDR1 as SGDLS and CDR2 as YYNGEE. CDR3 in DNA: TGTGCCAGCAGCGGTCAGACCGAAACAGGGGTGAGATATGGCTACACCTTC. Translated, it gives CASSGQTETGVRYGYTF. The full variable domain, its missing parts supplied by reference TRBV9 and TRBJ1-2, is DSGVTQTPKHLITATGQRVTLRCSPRSGDLSVYWYQQSLDQGLQFLIQYYNGEERAKGNILERFSAQQFPDLHSELNLSSLELGDSALYFCASSGQTETGVRYGYTFGSGTRLTVV.

The chain has TRBV6-5 and TRBJ2-1; 8 bases align to TRBD1. The CDR3 is 15 amino acids. Looked up from germline, CDR1 is MNHEY and CDR2 is SVGAGI. V shed 6 bases, J shed 7 bases, and the junction held 11 bases outside the gene matches. The chain's CDR3 is CASRSDRGGRNEQFF. The CDR3 DNA reads TGTGCCAGCAGGTCCGACAGGGGAGGTAGGAATGAGCAGTTCTTC.

This sequence joins TRBV11-2 and TRBJ2-5; D call uncertain. The CDR3 has 15 amino acids. Per the germline V gene, CDR1 is SGHAT and CDR2 is FQNNGV. Between the trimmed V and J ends, which lost 2 bases and 0 bases, there was a span of 10 bases. The CDR3 DNA reads TGTGCCAGCAGCTTATCCCCTCAGTACCAAGAGACCCAGTACTTC. This gives the protein CASSLSPQYQETQYF. The variable domain in full, with the rest retrieved from reference TRBV11-2 and TRBJ2-5, is EAGVAQSPRYKIIEKRQSVAFWCNPISGHATLYWYQQILGQGPKLLIQFQNNGVVDDSQLPKDRFSAERLKGVDSTLKIQPAKLEDSAVYLCASSLSPQYQETQYFGPGTRLLVL.

V is TRBV18 and J is TRBJ1-1; D ambiguous. V lost 5 bases, J lost 4 bases, and 11 bases lay in between. CDR1 KGHSH and CDR2 LQKENI come from the germline V gene. CDR3 size: 13 residues. The DNA of the CDR3 is TGTGCCAGCTCATCCGGACTTGGCACTGAAGCTTTCTTT. Encoded protein: CASSSGLGTEAFF.

This rearrangement joins TRBV5-4 to TRBJ2-7; D is perhaps TRBD1 (5 bases). The CDR3 loop spans 14 amino acids. V gave up 4 bases and J gave up 5 bases, with 16 bases separating them. CDR1 is SGHNT, CDR2 YYREEE, per germline (reference sequence). This CDR3 is CASSPKVRAHEQYF. CDR3 DNA: TGTGCCAGCAGCCCTAAAGTCAGGGCCCACGAGCAGTACTTC.

The chain uses TRBV29-1 and TRBJ2-5, with 11 bases identical to TRBD2. The germline gives CDR1 SQVTM, CDR2 ANQGSEA. After removal of 7 bases from V and 5 bases from J, the junction contained 3 bases not matched to a gene. The CDR3 loop spans 12 amino acids. CDR3 coding DNA: TGCAGCGGAGTAGCGGGGGGGGAGACCCAGTACTTC. The encoded protein is CSGVAGGETQYF. The variable domain in full, with the rest retrieved from reference TRBV29-1 and TRBJ2-5, is SAVISQKPSRDICQRGTSLTIQCQVDSQVTMMFWYRQQPGQSLTLIATANQGSEATYESGFVIDKFPISRPNLTFSTLTVSNMSPEDSSIYLCSGVAGGETQYFGPGTRLLVL.

The chain uses TRBV15 and TRBJ1-4; D perhaps matches TRBD1 (5 bases). Trimming removed 0 bases at V and 6 bases at J, with 14 bases between. Germline lookup yields CDR1 LNHNV and CDR2 YYDKDF (reference sequence). The CDR3 extends over 16 amino acids. Here the CDR3 reads CATSRDGSGGYEKLFF. The CDR3 DNA reads as TGTGCCACCAGCAGAGATGGATCGGGGGGATATGAAAAACTGTTTTTT.

The chain couples TRBV6-2 or TRBV6-3 to TRBJ1-6; TRBD1 agrees at 7 bases. The V and J ends lost 5 bases and 8 bases, in that order; junction bases with no gene match: 12. CDR1 is MNHEY and CDR2 is SVGEGT in the germline V gene. The CDR3 is 16 amino acids. The CDR3 region is CASSPRDSYSYSPLHF. The CDR3 DNA follows: TGTGCCAGCAGTCCCCGGGACAGCTATTCCTATTCACCCCTCCACTTT.

Here the CDR3 reads CASSARTGGSIEGYTF. The CDR3 DNA is TGTGCCAGCAGCGCCCGGACAGGGGGAAGTATAGAAGGCTACACCTTC. The chain employs TRBV7-2 and TRBJ1-2; the match to TRBD1 covers 10 bases. The CDR3 contains 16 residues. In germline, CDR1 is SGHTA, CDR2 FQGNSA. V lost 5 bases to trimming and J lost 8 bases; unmatched junction nucleotides: 14.

V and J are TRBV4-1 and TRBJ1-2; TRBD1 matches at 7 bases. There are 14 residues in the CDR3. Germline CDR1 reads MGHRA; CDR2 reads YSYEKL. V was pared by 3 bases and J by 8 bases, with 9 bases of the junction left unmatched. Written as DNA, the CDR3 is TGCGCCAGCAGCCAGGGTGACAGGGAATGGGGCTACACCTTC. Translation: CASSQGDREWGYTF.

This chain connects TRBV4-3 to TRBJ1-1, with D unclear. Per the germline V gene, CDR1 is LGHNA and CDR2 is YSLEER. The CDR3 spans 15 residues. V was cut by 1 base and J by 1 base, with 10 bases left in between. This chain's CDR3 is CASSQVSGGNTEAFF. The CDR3, as DNA: TGCGCCAGCAGCCAAGTTTCAGGTGGGAACACTGAAGCTTTCTTT.

The chain has TRBV6-5 and TRBJ2-1; 7 bases map to TRBD1. The ends lost 6 bases at V and 8 bases at J; junction bases unmatched: 7. From germline, CDR1 is MNHEY and CDR2 SVGAGI. CDR3 size: 13 residues. CDR3 bases: TGTGCCAGCAGCCGACAGGGTAGCGATGAGCAGTTCTTC. Translating gives CASSRQGSDEQFF.

V is TRBV12-3 or TRBV12-4 and J is TRBJ2-7; a weak D match, TRBD2 (6 bases). The length of the CDR3 is 12 residues. Trimming took 6 bases from V and 9 from J, leaving 15 bases between them. The CDR3 region is CASSFSGGGQYF. The CDR3 DNA sequence: TGTGCCAGCAGCTTTAGCGGTGGGGGGCAGTACTTC.